This T cell receptor (beta chain) originates from a study of shared clonotypes between healthy human individuals. Study-level information: Two female and a few male donors aged 18 to 49 were enrolled.

Clones were sequenced by immunoSEQ multiplex PCR, and TCRdb holds only the in-frame ones, with some missing. The sample includes some 680,000 clones, roughly 73% of them seen just once. This clone was picked up a small number of times. With 2 bases removed from V and 7 bases from J, the gap between germline ends came to 6 bases. Germline lookup yields CDR1 PRHDT and CDR2 FYEKMQ (reference sequence). The CDR3 sequence is 11 residues long. The source is a woman younger than 45 in good health. Sequenced material: memory CD4+ T cells sorted from blood. The subset was: CD45RA-negative fraction. This chain uses TRBV13 with TRBJ2-7; D may be TRBD2 (5 bases). Here the CDR3 reads CASSLPGEQYF. The CDR3 coding sequence is TGTGCCAGCAGCTTACCGGGAGAGCAGTACTTC.